One sample yielded the 5 T cell receptor beta chains listed below, sequenced in a study of T cells in Graves' hyperthyroidism and ophthalmopathy. Amplification targeted TCR beta CDR3 regions from RNA transcripts. The HTBI primer set was used in a first-round RT-PCR of the TCR CDR3. Via MiXCR, TCRdb re-called the multiplex PCR reads, giving one row per CDR3 protein. The data show about 270,000 distinct CDR3 sequences, with around 22% seen just once and under 65% held by the top ten. The sequencing sample was made of blood. All receptors come from a man younger than 40 with Graves' ophthalmopathy.

Comment on this clonotype: This CDR3 fails to terminate in the conserved phenylalanine or tryptophan, so it likely reflects a read error. V is TRBV27 and J is TRBJ1-2, with 8 positions matching TRBD1. After removal of 6 bases from V and 2 bases from J, the junction contained 2 bases not matched to a gene. This CDR3 is built from 13 residues. Germline lookup yields CDR1 MNHEY and CDR2 SMNVEV (reference sequence). CDR3 residues: CASRAGGNYGYTL. DNA for the CDR3: TGTGCCAGCAGGGCAGGGGGCAACTATGGCTACACCCTC.

This clonotype was seen ten or more times. The V call is TRBV11-2, the J call TRBJ2-5; TRBD2 is a possible D gene (5 bases). Deletions cut 6 bases from V and 3 bases from J, with 14 bases between. Germline CDR1 SGHAT, CDR2 FQNNGV. The length of the CDR3 is 14 residues. The CDR3 here is CASSWTPAEETQYF. CDR3 bases: TGTGCCAGCAGTTGGACTCCGGCAGAAGAGACCCAGTACTTC.

This clonotype was seen ten or more times. This chain connects TRBV28 to TRBJ2-7, with 11 bases matching TRBD1. Germline lookup yields CDR1 MDHEN and CDR2 SYDVKM. The V segment lost 9 bases and the J segment 2 bases; nucleotides outside the gene matches: 3. The CDR3 consists of 13 residues. In DNA, the CDR3 is TGTGCCAGTGGGGACAGGGGGGCCTACGAGCAGTACTTC. Its translation is CASGDRGAYEQYF.

The V and J genes are TRBV28 and TRBJ2-7; a weak D match, TRBD1 (5 bases). The CDR3 has 17 amino acids. Trimming cost V 1 base and J 2 bases, with 18 bases left between them. The germline gives CDR1 MDHEN, CDR2 SYDVKM. The CDR3 reads CASSLYEQVRPPYEQYF. CDR3 in DNA: TGTGCCAGCAGTTTATATGAACAGGTCAGGCCGCCCTACGAGCAGTACTTC.

The rearrangement links TRBV27 to TRBJ2-7; 9 positions match TRBD1. Germline values: CDR1 MNHEY, CDR2 SMNVEV (reference sequence). There are 14 residues in the CDR3. V shed 7 bases, J shed 5 bases, and the junction held 9 bases outside the gene matches. CDR3 loop: CASTPRTGENEQYF. DNA of the CDR3: TGTGCCAGCACCCCTAGGACAGGGGAGAACGAGCAGTACTTC.